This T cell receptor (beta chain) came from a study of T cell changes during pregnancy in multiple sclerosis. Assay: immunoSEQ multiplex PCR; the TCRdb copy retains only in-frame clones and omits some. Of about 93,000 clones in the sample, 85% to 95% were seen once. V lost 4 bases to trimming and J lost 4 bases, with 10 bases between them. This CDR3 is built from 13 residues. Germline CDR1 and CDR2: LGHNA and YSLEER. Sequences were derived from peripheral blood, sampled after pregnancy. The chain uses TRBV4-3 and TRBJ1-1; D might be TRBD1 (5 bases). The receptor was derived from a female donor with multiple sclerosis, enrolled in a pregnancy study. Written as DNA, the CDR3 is TGCGCCAGCAGCCGTCGGGGGAGCACTGAAGCTTTCTTT. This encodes CASSRRGSTEAFF.